This entry features one T cell receptor beta chain sequence. The antigen is unknown. Noted treatment: roughly ten-day PBMC culture with coronavirus spike peptide pools or control peptides (ViraFEST assay). This entry comes from a study of vaccination and CD4 T cells after COVID-19. The assay that was used to sequence DNA from cultured CD4+ T cells was the Oncomine TCR Beta short-read assay. TCRdb called the PCR reads again in MiXCR, with one record for every CDR3 protein. The sample includes about 3,900 distinct CDR3 sequences, 15% to 20% of them seen just once. J gave up 1 base and V 1 base, and 12 bases lay outside the gene matches. The length of the CDR3 is 19 residues. Germline V lookup: CDR1 SGHTA, CDR2 FQGTGA.

The origin of this receptor is a human donor who had recovered from COVID-19. The V and J genes are TRBV7-3 and TRBJ2-3; 9 nucleotides align to TRBD2. Material: CD4+ T cells from blood, cultured in vitro. The CDR3 loop reads CASSLMRSGGPNRTDTQYF. CDR3 nucleotide sequence: TGTGCCAGCAGCTTAATGAGGAGCGGGGGGCCGAATCGCACAGATACGCAGTATTTT.